The entry that follows covers one TCR beta chain sequence. Antigen unknown. V lost 0 bases to trimming and J lost 4 bases, with 11 bases between them. CDR3 length: 14 amino acids. Germline V lookup: CDR1 SGHRS, CDR2 YFSETQ. This sample is drawn from a study of cytomegalovirus exposure and HLA in healthy donors. Findings and limits, study-wide: In a later analysis, several top co-occurrence clusters appeared linked to parvovirus B19, influenza, CMV and Epstein-Barr virus.

Use of 60 Vbeta and 13 Jbeta primers characterized the PCR. The assay was immunoSEQ multiplex PCR, and TCRdb's table has in-frame clones only and misses some. The sample includes over 100,000 clones, 76% of them seen just once. This receptor was obtained from a woman aged 45-59 years in good health and CMV-seropositive. Specimen: PBMCs. V usage is TRBV5-1 and J usage is TRBJ2-7, with a weak D call TRBD1 (6 bases). The CDR3 coding sequence is TGCGCCAGCAGCTTGGGGGCAGGGGAATACGAGCAGTACTTC. This encodes CASSLGAGEYEQYF.